A single sample is the source of the 32 T cell receptor beta chains below, sequenced in a study of human T cells and chemical hapten exposure. TCRdb analysed the RACE reads with MiXCR anew, one entry per CDR3 protein. The data show 89,000 or so distinct CDR3 sequences, 8.5% seen once. Time point specified: pre-sensitization, week 0. Treatment noted: therapeutic diphenylcyclopropenone sensitization with weekly scalp DPC. The material was whole blood, obtained in connection with sensitization to the hapten diphenylcyclopropenone (DPC). These receptors were taken from a man aged 35 to 55 with alopecia areata. Some clones in this sample may be carry-over from other donors' samples.

There are many counts of this clonotype. The CDR3 region has the DNA TGTGCCACCAGTGGTACCAGGGGGCCCTACAATGAGCAGTTCTTC. Translating it yields CATSGTRGPYNEQFF. The V gene is TRBV24-1, the J gene TRBJ2-1, with 8 bases lining up with TRBD1. The germline gives CDR1 KGHDR, CDR2 SFDVKD. This CDR3 comprises 15 residues. V trimming: 5 bases; J trimming: 2 bases; junction bases outside the gene matches: 4.

This clonotype was counted between two and nine times. This sequence joins TRBV6-2 or TRBV6-3 and TRBJ2-3; 13 nucleotides agree with TRBD2. The germline V gene encodes CDR1 MNHEY and CDR2 SVGEGT. This CDR3 has 20 amino acids. Trimming took 0 bases from V and 0 from J; bases not matched to a gene: 9. The CDR3 sequence is CASSYSRLAGGVQSTDTQYF. The CDR3 bases are TGTGCCAGCAGTTACTCGAGACTAGCGGGAGGTGTCCAGAGCACAGATACGCAGTATTTT.

This clonotype was detected many times. The chain's CDR3 is CASSEQGDTGELFF. In DNA form, the CDR3 reads TGTGCCAGCAGTGAACAGGGAGACACCGGGGAGCTGTTTTTT. V and J are TRBV6-4 and TRBJ2-2; D is possibly TRBD1 (6 bases). V shed 3 bases and J shed 3 bases, with 8 bases lying between them. Germline CDR1 is MRHNA and CDR2 is SNTAGT. The CDR3 has 14 amino acids.

This clonotype was observed at least ten times. This chain links TRBV5-8 with TRBJ1-1, with 7 positions matching TRBD1. The germline V gene encodes CDR1 SGHTS and CDR2 YDEGEE. This CDR3 comprises 15 residues. Trimming took 0 bases from V and 10 from J; bases not matched to a gene: 12. The DNA of the CDR3 is TGTGCCAGCAGCTTGGAAGGGACAGATCAGTCAAGAGCTTTCTTT. Translated, it gives CASSLEGTDQSRAFF.

This clonotype was detected a few times. The chain recombines TRBV28 with TRBJ2-1; 12 positions agree with TRBD2. CDR1 MDHEN and CDR2 SYDVKM come from the germline V gene. V lost 6 bases, J lost 5 bases, and 8 bases stayed unmatched. The CDR3 contains 16 residues. In nucleotides, the CDR3 is TGTGCCAGCAGCACGCTAGCGGGAGGGTACCACAATGAGCAGTTCTTC. Protein: CASSTLAGGYHNEQFF.

V usage is TRBV6-1 and J usage is TRBJ2-3, with 8 bases that match TRBD2. The V and J ends lost 4 bases and 0 bases, in that order; junction bases with no gene match: 3. This CDR3 is built from 15 residues. The germline V gene has CDR1 MNHNS and CDR2 SASEGT. CDR3 nucleotide sequence: TGTGCCAGCAGTGGGATAGCGGGAAGCACAGATACGCAGTATTTT. Amino acids: CASSGIAGSTDTQYF.

There are a few counts of this clonotype. This chain joins TRBV24-1 and TRBJ2-1, with a tentative D call TRBD2 (7 bases). The germline V gene has CDR1 KGHDR and CDR2 SFDVKD. The ends were cut back, 0 bases at V and 8 bases at J, with 19 bases in the middle. CDR3 length equals 17 residues. The CDR3 loop is CATSDLPGTPGGHEQFF. CDR3 nucleotides: TGTGCCACCAGTGATTTGCCGGGGACCCCGGGGGGCCATGAGCAGTTCTTC.

The sample holds many counts of this clonotype. This chain connects TRBV6-2 or TRBV6-3 to TRBJ2-1; D perhaps matches TRBD1 (6 bases). V was shortened by 6 bases and J by 4 bases, with 19 bases between the two germline ends. Germline V lookup: CDR1 MNHEY, CDR2 SVGEGT. The CDR3 is made up of 16 amino acids. The CDR3 region is CASRNGQQIGYNEQFF. DNA of the CDR3: TGTGCCAGCAGAAATGGACAGCAAATTGGTTACAATGAGCAGTTCTTC.

This clonotype was seen ten or more times. J is TRBJ1-1 and V is TRBV9, with 8 bases identical to TRBD1. This CDR3 is built from 19 residues. The ends lost 0 bases at V and 6 bases at J; junction bases unmatched: 19. The germline V gene has CDR1 SGDLS and CDR2 YYNGEE. Here the CDR3 DNA reads TGTGCCAGCAGCGTAGGGAGCGGGCAGGGGGCATTCCCTCCTGCTGAAGCTTTCTTT. Translation: CASSVGSGQGAFPPAEAFF. Full variable domain (remainder filled in from reference TRBV9 and TRBJ1-1): DSGVTQTPKHLITATGQRVTLRCSPRSGDLSVYWYQQSLDQGLQFLIQYYNGEERAKGNILERFSAQQFPDLHSELNLSSLELGDSALYFCASSVGSGQGAFPPAEAFFGQGTRLTVV.

This clonotype was seen a handful of times. V gene TRBV29-1 combines with J gene TRBJ2-1; TRBD2 matches 12 bases. J was trimmed by 5 bases and V by 4 bases; bases with no gene match: 3. This CDR3 has 14 residues. Germline loops: CDR1 SQVTM, CDR2 ANQGSEA. The CDR3 protein is CSVVTSGGNNEQFF. The CDR3 DNA is TGCAGCGTTGTAACTAGCGGGGGGAACAATGAGCAGTTCTTC.

This clonotype was recorded at least ten times. This rearrangement joins TRBV28 to TRBJ2-6; no firm D call. V was shortened by 1 base and J by 0 bases, with 7 bases between the two germline ends. Per germline, CDR1 MDHEN and CDR2 SYDVKM. The CDR3 is made up of 16 amino acids. CDR3 DNA: TGTGCCAGCAGTTTATTAGGGTTCTCTGGGGCCAACGTCCTGACTTTC. It translates to CASSLLGFSGANVLTF.

This clonotype was detected ten times or more. CDR3 residues: CASSFGGLMNTEAFF. In nucleotides, the CDR3 is TGTGCCAGCAGTTTTGGGGGGCTAATGAACACTGAAGCTTTCTTT. J is TRBJ1-1 and V is TRBV28, with D possibly matching TRBD1 (6 bases). V lost 3 bases and J lost 0, with 11 bases in between. The CDR3 covers 15 residues. Per germline, CDR1 MDHEN and CDR2 SYDVKM.

There are many counts of this clonotype. The rearrangement uses TRBV7-3 and TRBJ2-3, with no clear D. The CDR3 has 12 residues. The ends were cut back, 0 bases at V and 8 bases at J, with 6 bases in the middle. Germline assignment: CDR1 SGHTA and CDR2 FQGTGA. CDR3 amino acids: CASSLTGGTQYF. CDR3 in DNA: TGTGCCAGCAGCTTAACCGGCGGTACGCAGTATTTT.

This clonotype was seen only a few times. This chain connects TRBV2 to TRBJ1-5; possible D gene TRBD1, 6 bases. The CDR3 consists of 16 residues. V shed 3 bases and J shed 2 bases, with 14 bases lying between them. The V gene's germline CDR1 is SNHLY and CDR2 FYNNEI. The CDR3 spells CASSDLSGGGNQPQHF. CDR3 in DNA: TGTGCCAGCAGTGACTTATCTGGGGGCGGCAATCAGCCCCAGCATTTT.

The V gene is TRBV6-6, the J gene TRBJ2-3; TRBD2 agrees at 7 bases. The CDR3 totals 17 residues. Trimming cost V 2 bases and J 6 bases; bases outside gene matches: 14. Germline V lookup: CDR1 MNHNY, CDR2 SVGAGI (reference sequence). CDR3 nucleotides: TGTGCCAGCAGTTACCCTAGGGCGGCGGGAGCTGTGGATACGCAGTATTTT. It codes for CASSYPRAAGAVDTQYF.

This clonotype was recorded at least ten times. This chain joins TRBV28 and TRBJ2-7, with D possibly being TRBD1 (6 bases). V dropped 5 bases and J dropped 8 bases, with 22 bases sitting between them. In germline, CDR1 is MDHEN, CDR2 SYDVKM. The CDR3 contains 15 residues. Here the CDR3 reads CASSLGRGSAMKQYF. In DNA form, the CDR3 reads TGTGCCAGCAGTCTGGGCAGGGGTAGCGCAATGAAGCAGTACTTC.

This clonotype was counted a few times. The chain's CDR3 is CATGVYRGQSGYTF. CDR3 nucleotides: TGTGCCACCGGGGTCTACAGGGGGCAAAGTGGCTACACCTTC. The gene calls are TRBV15 and TRBJ1-2, with 9 bases matching TRBD1. CDR3 size: 14 residues. V was pared by 8 bases and J by 7 bases, with 11 bases of the junction left unmatched. Germline V gene data show CDR1 as LNHNV and CDR2 as YYDKDF (reference sequence).

J is TRBJ2-2 and V is TRBV3-1; D is unresolved. With 4 bases removed from V and 1 base from J, the gap between germline ends came to 13 bases. The CDR3 extends over 16 amino acids. CDR1 is LGHDT and CDR2 is YNNKEL in the germline V gene (reference sequence). CDR3 sequence (DNA): TGTGCCAGCAGCCCACGAGCTAGTGTGAACACCGGGGAGCTGTTTTTT. Its translation is CASSPRASVNTGELFF.

The sample holds many counts of this clonotype. The J gene is TRBJ2-1, the V gene TRBV29-1; D is unclear. V lost 6 bases, J lost 4 bases, and 10 bases lay in between. CDR3 length: 12 residues. CDR1 SQVTM and CDR2 ANQGSEA come from the germline V gene. The CDR3 reads CSVHGRYNEQFF. CDR3 nucleotides: TGCAGCGTCCACGGACGATACAATGAGCAGTTCTTC.

Ten or more counts support this clonotype. The J gene is TRBJ2-1, the V gene TRBV29-1; D remains ambiguous. Trimming took 4 bases from V and 0 from J, leaving 10 bases between them. The CDR3 spans 14 residues. CDR1 is SQVTM, CDR2 ANQGSEA, per germline. The CDR3 loop is CSVGTTSSYNEQFF. The CDR3 bases are TGCAGCGTTGGAACTACGAGCTCCTACAATGAGCAGTTCTTC.

This clonotype was counted a few times. The chain is built from TRBV30 and TRBJ2-2; TRBD2 might be the D (5 bases). Germline V gene lookup returns CDR1 GTSNPN and CDR2 SVGIG (reference sequence). The CDR3 length is 14 residues. Trimming cost V 4 bases and J 4 bases, with 13 bases left between them. CDR3 amino acids: CAWIYARGTGELFF. In DNA, the CDR3 is TGTGCCTGGATCTACGCCCGGGGCACCGGGGAGCTGTTTTTT.

The sample holds many counts of this clonotype. V usage is TRBV28 and J usage is TRBJ1-2, with 9 bases matching TRBD1. The V gene end was trimmed by 2 bases and the J gene end by 6 bases; junction bases not matched to a gene: 13. CDR1 and CDR2 from the germline V gene are MDHEN and SYDVKM. This CDR3 comprises 17 residues. In DNA form, the CDR3 reads TGTGCCAGCAGTTTAGGATTTCGGACAGGGGCGGTGGATGGCTACACCTTC. This sequence encodes CASSLGFRTGAVDGYTF.

This clonotype came up a few times. The chain carries TRBV4-3 and TRBJ2-1; TRBD1 matches 8 bases. The CDR3 extends over 15 amino acids. Germline loops: CDR1 LGHNA, CDR2 YSLEER. The V gene end was trimmed by 1 base and the J gene end by 5 bases; junction bases not matched to a gene: 4. CDR3 DNA sequence: TGCGCCAGCAGCCAAGTAGTGGGACAGGACAATGAGCAGTTCTTC. It yields the protein CASSQVVGQDNEQFF.

This clonotype appeared many times. The V gene is TRBV20-1, the J gene TRBJ2-7, with 10 bases fitting TRBD1. There are 15 residues in the CDR3. Trimming cost V 6 bases and J 5 bases; bases outside gene matches: 13. Germline CDR1 and CDR2: DFQATT and SNEGSKA (reference sequence). CDR3 loop: CSADFPDRGSDEQYF. CDR3 DNA: TGCAGTGCAGACTTTCCGGACAGGGGGTCTGACGAGCAGTACTTC.

V is TRBV6-2 or TRBV6-3 and J is TRBJ2-1, with TRBD2 as a possible D gene (6 bases). Looked up from germline, CDR1 is MNHEY and CDR2 is SVGEGT. CDR3 length: 11 amino acids. V lost 8 bases and J 8 bases, leaving 10 bases between the germline ends. As DNA, the CDR3 is TGTGCCAGCCGGGAGTGGGATGAGCAGTTCTTC. Translation gives CASREWDEQFF.

This clonotype was picked up many times. This chain links TRBV12-3 or TRBV12-4 with TRBJ2-4; tentatively, D is TRBD2 (5 bases). The CDR3 contains 16 residues. Trimming took off 1 base at V and 0 bases at J, with 10 bases between the two ends. CDR3 residues: CASSLGRAGAKNIQYF. The CDR3 DNA reads TGTGCCAGCAGTTTAGGTCGGGCGGGAGCCAAAAACATTCAGTACTTC.

This clonotype was detected only a few times. The chain links TRBV18 to TRBJ1-1, with D maybe TRBD1 (5 bases). The CDR3 has 13 amino acids. V was pared by 7 bases and J by 0 bases, with 9 bases between. Looked up from germline, CDR1 is KGHSH and CDR2 is LQKENI. CDR3 amino acids: CASLGTLNTEAFF. For the CDR3, the DNA is TGTGCCAGCTTAGGGACCTTGAACACTGAAGCTTTCTTT.

The chain carries TRBV6-1 and TRBJ1-5; TRBD1 matches 9 bases. Germline lookup yields CDR1 MNHNS and CDR2 SASEGT. This CDR3 contains 16 residues. After removal of 2 bases from V and 3 bases from J, the junction contained 5 bases not matched to a gene. The CDR3 sequence is CASSERWTGVNQPQHF. Here the CDR3 DNA reads TGTGCCAGCAGTGAACGGTGGACAGGGGTCAATCAGCCCCAGCATTTT.

This clonotype turned up a few times. This chain uses TRBV10-3 with TRBJ2-7; the D is unclear. The CDR3 length is 12 residues. Germline V lookup: CDR1 ENHRY, CDR2 SYGVKD. Trimming removed 10 bases at V and 2 bases at J, with 12 bases between. CDR3 amino acids: CATQNDTYEQYV. The CDR3 DNA reads as TGTGCCACCCAAAACGACACCTACGAGCAGTACGTC.

Only a few counts were recorded for this clonotype. V and J are TRBV30 and TRBJ1-1, with D possibly TRBD1 on 6 matching bases. The CDR3 is made up of 13 amino acids. V was clipped by 4 bases and J by 4 bases, with 13 bases between them. Germline V gene lookup returns CDR1 GTSNPN and CDR2 SVGIG (reference sequence). Here the CDR3 DNA reads TGTGCCTGGACCATGAGGGGGGCCACTGAAGCTTTCTTT. The encoded protein is CAWTMRGATEAFF.

This clonotype appeared many times. The V call is TRBV7-9, the J call TRBJ1-1; D gene unclear. The germline V gene has CDR1 SEHNR and CDR2 FQNEAQ (reference sequence). This CDR3 is built from 14 residues. The germline V and J ends were trimmed by 5 bases and 3 bases, with 13 bases remaining between them. This chain's CDR3 is CASSEDRGYTEAFF. The CDR3 coding sequence is TGTGCCAGCAGCGAGGATCGGGGATACACTGAAGCTTTCTTT.

V gene TRBV18 combines with J gene TRBJ2-2; TRBD1 matches at 7 bases. Germline V lookup: CDR1 KGHSH, CDR2 LQKENI. V was pared by 3 bases and J by 0 bases, with 1 base of the junction left unmatched. The CDR3 length is 15 residues. The CDR3 region has the DNA TGTGCCAGCTCACCTGGACAGGCGAACACCGGGGAGCTGTTTTTT. As protein: CASSPGQANTGELFF.